One sample yielded the 30 T cell receptor beta chains listed below, sequenced in a study of neurological immune-mediated disorders. MiXCR, applied by TCRdb to the 5' RACE reads, yields one record per CDR3 protein. In the table there are around 79,000 distinct CDR3 sequences, 11% to 15% of which are singletons. The sample was PBMCs. These receptors came from a woman in her fifties or sixties in good health.

This clonotype was detected a few times. The V and J genes are TRBV12-3 or TRBV12-4 and TRBJ2-7, with 7 bases matching TRBD2. CDR3 length equals 13 residues. Losses at the gene ends were 4 bases for V and 4 bases for J; bases not matched to a gene: 4. DNA for the CDR3: TGTGCCAGCAGTTGGGGGACTAAATACGAGCAGTACTTC. It encodes CASSWGTKYEQYF.

This clonotype was recorded a few times. The gene calls are TRBV5-1 and TRBJ2-1; perhaps TRBD2 as D (6 bases). From germline, CDR1 is SGHRS and CDR2 YFSETQ. V was pared by 5 bases and J by 4 bases, with 13 bases between. The CDR3 runs 14 residues. CDR3 nucleotides: TGCGCCAGCAGGCGGGGAGGACCATACAATGAGCAGTTCTTC. Translated, it gives CASRRGGPYNEQFF.

This chain joins TRBV6-5 and TRBJ2-5, with 9 bases aligning to TRBD2. The CDR3 has 14 amino acids. Trimming took 7 bases from V and 4 from J; bases not matched to a gene: 7. Per germline, CDR1 MNHEY and CDR2 SVGAGI. The CDR3, as DNA: TGTGCCAGCACAGGCGGGGGGGCGGCAGAGACCCAGTACTTC. Amino acid sequence: CASTGGGAAETQYF.

This clonotype occurred many times. This chain joins TRBV9 and TRBJ2-2; the D is unclear. V lost 3 bases and J lost 6, with 6 bases in between. Germline CDR1 is SGDLS and CDR2 is YYNGEE. This CDR3 is built from 12 residues. In DNA form, the CDR3 reads TGTGCCAGCAGCGACCTAGCCGGGGAGCTGTTTTTT. Its translation is CASSDLAGELFF.

V is TRBV6-2 or TRBV6-3 and J is TRBJ1-1; D perhaps matches TRBD1 (5 bases). The length of the CDR3 is 15 residues. In germline, CDR1 is MNHEY, CDR2 SVGEGT. The ends were cut back, 8 bases at V and 3 bases at J, with 19 bases in the middle. CDR3 bases: TGTGCCAGCCGGGGCGGGGGAGCCGGGGACACTGAAGCTTTCTTT. Amino acid sequence: CASRGGGAGDTEAFF.

This clonotype was counted many times. V gene TRBV7-6 combines with J gene TRBJ2-3; D not resolved. In germline, CDR1 is SGHVS, CDR2 FNYEAQ. V lost 5 bases and J 2 bases, leaving 14 bases between the germline ends. This CDR3 is built from 15 residues. The CDR3 coding sequence is TGTGCCAGCAGCGCGGCCTCTACCCACACAGATACGCAGTATTTT. Translated: CASSAASTHTDTQYF.

This clonotype appeared a few times. This chain joins TRBV7-8 and TRBJ2-1, with 7 bases that match TRBD2. The J segment lost 8 bases and the V segment lost 4 bases, leaving 17 bases of the junction unmatched. The germline V gene has CDR1 SGHVS and CDR2 FQNEAQ. The CDR3 has 17 amino acids. CDR3 DNA: TGTGCCAGCAGCTGGGGGAAGACTAGCCTTTTTGAGGATGAGCAGTTCTTC. Residues: CASSWGKTSLFEDEQFF.

This clonotype was observed at least ten times. V and J are TRBV29-1 and TRBJ2-7, with D maybe TRBD2 (6 bases). Germline V CDR1 and CDR2: SQVTM, ANQGSEA. The CDR3 loop spans 13 amino acids. V was pared by 3 bases and J by 1 base, with 10 bases between. The DNA for the CDR3 is TGCAGCGTTGAGCGGGGAATGTCCTACGAGCAGTACTTC. Protein sequence: CSVERGMSYEQYF.

This clonotype showed up many times. V usage is TRBV28 and J usage is TRBJ1-1; D is possibly TRBD1 (6 bases). CDR3 length: 15 residues. Germline V lookup: CDR1 MDHEN, CDR2 SYDVKM. V was pared by 7 bases and J by 2 bases, with 17 bases between. CDR3 DNA sequence: TGTGCCAGCACCTCTCGGGCGGGGGGCAACACTGAAGCTTTCTTT. Its protein is CASTSRAGGNTEAFF.

This clonotype was counted at least ten times. The chain uses TRBV7-8 and TRBJ2-1; possibly TRBD1 for D (5 bases). Germline CDR1 SGHVS, CDR2 FQNEAQ. CDR3 length: 14 amino acids. Trimming pared 7 bases from V and 4 bases from J, leaving 14 bases between. This CDR3 is CASKRQRVYNEQFF. Written as DNA, the CDR3 is TGTGCCAGCAAAAGACAGAGAGTATACAATGAGCAGTTCTTC.

This clonotype was found many times. The chain couples TRBV14 to TRBJ1-6, with TRBD1 matching over 7 bases. The CDR3 consists of 16 residues. V lost 0 bases and J lost 8; bases outside the gene matches: 7. From germline, CDR1 is SGHDN and CDR2 FVKESK. The DNA for the CDR3 is TGTGCCAGCAGCCAAGAGGGGGACAGAAACGATTCACCCCTCCACTTT. Amino acids: CASSQEGDRNDSPLHF.

As to this clonotype: As the CDR3 is not closed by the conserved phenylalanine or tryptophan, this likely results from a read error. This rearrangement joins TRBV24-1 to TRBJ2-7; 7 bases agree with TRBD1. CDR1 is KGHDR, CDR2 SFDVKD, per germline. Losses at the gene ends were 5 bases for V and 2 bases for J; bases not matched to a gene: 14. The CDR3 consists of 17 residues. The CDR3 loop reads CATSGKKNGDSTYEQYY. The CDR3 DNA sequence: TGTGCCACCAGTGGGAAAAAGAACGGGGACAGCACCTACGAGCAGTACTAC.

Ten or more counts support this clonotype. This chain uses TRBV12-3 or TRBV12-4 with TRBJ2-7; the match to TRBD1 covers 9 bases. Germline trimming cut 6 bases from V and 0 bases from J; bases unmatched to any gene: 3. The CDR3 is made up of 14 amino acids. The chain's CDR3 is CASRRTGVSYEQYF. Here the CDR3 DNA reads TGTGCCAGCAGACGGACAGGGGTCTCCTACGAGCAGTACTTC.

The table lists this clonotype with many counts. CDR3 loop: CSVGGQGETQYF. CDR3 coding DNA: TGCAGCGTTGGGGGACAGGGAGAGACCCAGTACTTC. The chain has TRBV29-1 and TRBJ2-5; 9 nucleotides line up with TRBD1. This CDR3 is built from 12 residues. V was clipped by 4 bases and J by 4 bases; unmatched bases: 1. CDR1 and CDR2 from the germline V gene are SQVTM and ANQGSEA.

This clonotype was found many times. The V call is TRBV7-2, the J call TRBJ2-1, with D possibly matching TRBD1 (5 bases). The length of the CDR3 is 15 residues. Germline values: CDR1 SGHTA, CDR2 FQGNSA. V dropped 0 bases and J dropped 9 bases, with 15 bases sitting between them. The CDR3 spells CASSLALGPASEQFF. The DNA for the CDR3 is TGTGCCAGCAGCTTAGCGTTGGGGCCGGCAAGTGAGCAGTTCTTC.

In its sample, this clonotype was seen many times. Germline is not matched at one junction end, which may reflect a read error. The V and J genes are TRBV18 and TRBJ1-1; D call uncertain. The CDR3 loop spans 13 amino acids. Germline V gene data show CDR1 as KGHSH and CDR2 as LQKENI. The CDR3 loop reads CASSPSGNTEAFF. The CDR3 bases are TGCGCCAGCAGCCCCTCGGGGAACACTGAAGCTTTCTTT.

V usage is TRBV25-1 and J usage is TRBJ2-5, with 10 bases identical to TRBD1. This CDR3 spans 16 amino acids. After removal of 5 bases from V and 9 bases from J, the junction contained 15 bases not matched to a gene. Germline V gene lookup returns CDR1 MGHDK and CDR2 SYGVNS. In DNA form, the CDR3 reads TGTGCCAGCAGTTTAACAACCGGGACAGGGGCATCCTCCCAGTACTTC. Protein: CASSLTTGTGASSQYF.

The CDR3 region has the DNA TGCGCCAGCAGCAGGACCGGGACTAGCGGAAGCACAGATACGCAGTATTTT. Translation: CASSRTGTSGSTDTQYF. V is TRBV5-1 and J is TRBJ2-3; 11 bases fit TRBD2. J lost 0 bases, V lost 4 bases, and 7 bases had no gene match. The CDR3 has 17 amino acids. In germline, CDR1 is SGHRS, CDR2 YFSETQ.

The sample holds many counts of this clonotype. The rearrangement joins TRBV4-2 to TRBJ1-1, with D perhaps TRBD1 (5 bases). The V end lost 0 bases, the J end lost 10 bases, and 21 bases lay between the germline ends. This CDR3 is built from 16 residues. The germline V gene encodes CDR1 LGHNA and CDR2 YNFKEQ. As DNA, the CDR3 is TGTGCCAGCAGCCAAGAAACGTCCCCCCAGGGATGGGGAGCTTTCTTT. Residues: CASSQETSPQGWGAFF.

This clonotype has at least ten counts. The gene calls are TRBV28 and TRBJ1-2; 12 nucleotides agree with TRBD1. CDR1 and CDR2 (germline): MDHEN, SYDVKM. The CDR3 runs to 17 residues. The ends lost 4 bases at V and 4 bases at J; junction bases unmatched: 10. Here the CDR3 reads CASSSVGQGARGYGYTF. CDR3 nucleotide sequence: TGTGCCAGCAGTTCCGTGGGACAGGGGGCCCGTGGCTATGGCTACACCTTC.

This clonotype was seen repeatedly, ten times or more. The chain joins TRBV2 to TRBJ2-7; 12 positions match TRBD1. CDR1 SNHLY and CDR2 FYNNEI come from the germline V gene. Losses at the gene ends were 8 bases for V and 2 bases for J; bases not matched to a gene: 1. CDR3 length equals 13 residues. The CDR3 nucleotides are TGTGCCAGCGGGACAGGGGGCCCCTACGAGCAGTACTTC. This translates into CASGTGGPYEQYF.

In its sample, this clonotype was seen many times. This sequence joins TRBV9 and TRBJ1-2; D possibly corresponds to TRBD1 (5 bases). V shed 0 bases and J shed 2 bases, with 8 bases lying between them. CDR3 size: 14 residues. CDR1 and CDR2 from the germline V gene are SGDLS and YYNGEE. CDR3 in DNA: TGTGCCAGCAGCGTAGGAAGGGGAAACTATGGCTACACCTTC. Translating it yields CASSVGRGNYGYTF.

This clonotype showed up many times. The chain carries TRBV10-2 and TRBJ1-6, with a weak D call TRBD1 (5 bases). The V and J ends lost 3 bases and 9 bases respectively, with 12 bases between them. The CDR3 contains 14 residues. Germline loops: CDR1 WSHSY, CDR2 SAAADI. The CDR3 is CASSDSLRGSPLHF. The CDR3 coding sequence is TGCGCCAGCAGTGACTCGTTAAGGGGTTCACCCCTCCACTTT.

This clonotype occurred many times. The chain has TRBV28 and TRBJ2-4; the D gene is possibly TRBD2 (6 bases). CDR1 and CDR2 (germline): MDHEN, SYDVKM. V was pared by 3 bases and J by 2 bases, with 26 bases between. CDR3 length equals 20 residues. The chain's CDR3 is CASSFLKIRGTGRTKNIQYF. CDR3 bases: TGTGCCAGCAGTTTTTTGAAAATCCGGGGAACCGGGAGAACCAAAAACATTCAGTACTTC.

This clonotype was detected ten times or more. The chain is built from TRBV7-2 and TRBJ2-2, with TRBD1 identical over 9 bases. Germline V gene data show CDR1 as SGHTA and CDR2 as FQGNSA. The CDR3 covers 15 residues. Unmatched junction bases numbered 4, after V lost 5 bases and J lost 3 bases. The CDR3 nucleotides are TGTGCCAGCAGCCCAAACAGGGGGCACACCGGGGAGCTGTTTTTT. Its translation is CASSPNRGHTGELFF.

This clonotype has just one count. The chain has TRBV9 and TRBJ2-2; D possibly corresponds to TRBD2 (5 bases). V lost 0 bases and J 4 bases, leaving 13 bases between the germline ends. The germline V gene encodes CDR1 SGDLS and CDR2 YYNGEE. The CDR3 spans 16 residues. The CDR3 nucleotides are TGTGCCAGCAGCGTAGAACTCATCCGGGGCACCGGGGAGCTGTTTTTT. Translated: CASSVELIRGTGELFF.

V gene TRBV18 combines with J gene TRBJ1-1; a possible D gene is TRBD1 (5 bases). Trimming stripped 5 bases from V and 1 base from J, with 11 bases between. From germline, CDR1 is KGHSH and CDR2 LQKENI. CDR3 length: 14 amino acids. The CDR3 reads CASSSRQPNTEAFF. In DNA form, the CDR3 reads TGTGCCAGCTCATCTAGACAGCCGAACACTGAAGCTTTCTTT.

There are many counts of this clonotype. The chain is built from TRBV9 and TRBJ2-1; D is unclear. Trimming removed 0 bases at V and 8 bases at J, with 9 bases between. CDR1 SGDLS and CDR2 YYNGEE come from the germline V gene. The CDR3 is 13 residues long. In DNA, the CDR3 is TGTGCCAGCAGCGTAGCCCCTACCTATGAGCAGTTCTTC. Protein sequence: CASSVAPTYEQFF.

This clonotype was detected many times. The gene calls are TRBV20-1 and TRBJ1-1; D not resolved. V was pared by 2 bases and J by 0 bases, with 10 bases between. Germline CDR1 reads DFQATT; CDR2 reads SNEGSKA (reference sequence). This CDR3 comprises 14 residues. The CDR3 loop is CSARRLQVNTEAFF. CDR3 DNA: TGCAGTGCTAGACGTCTTCAGGTGAACACTGAAGCTTTCTTT.

This clonotype was seen at least ten times. V gene TRBV27 combines with J gene TRBJ1-2, with D perhaps TRBD1 (6 bases). The CDR3 loop spans 14 amino acids. Trimming left V 5 bases short and J 4 bases short, with 14 bases between. Germline loops: CDR1 MNHEY, CDR2 SMNVEV (reference sequence). The CDR3 spells CASSIKTGSYGYTF. In DNA, the CDR3 is TGTGCCAGCAGTATAAAAACAGGGTCCTATGGCTACACCTTC.